Below, 21 T cell receptor beta chains from the same sample are listed, as sequenced in a study of CD8 T cells in acute hepatitis C reinfection. Noted time point: naive CD8 control sorted from an acute-time-point sample. TCRdb keeps only in-frame clones here, not all; method: immunoSEQ multiplex PCR. The sample carries tens of thousands of clones, around 87% recorded once. Sequenced sample: naive CD8+ T cells from PBMCs. These receptors were taken from a man aged 30-40 years with chronic hepatitis C.

The chain combines TRBV7-6 with TRBJ2-7; weak D call: TRBD1 (5 bases). This CDR3 has 15 amino acids. Germline CDR1 and CDR2: SGHVS and FNYEAQ. Trimming shortened V by 5 bases and J by 4 bases, and 18 bases separated the two germline ends. CDR3 loop: CASSPGRLGVYEQYF. The CDR3 DNA reads TGTGCCAGCAGCCCGGGCAGGCTAGGGGTATACGAGCAGTACTTC. Full variable domain (outside the CDR3, taken from reference TRBV7-6 and TRBJ2-7): GAGVSQSPRYKVTKRGQDVALRCDPISGHVSLYWYRQALGQGPEFLTYFNYEAQQDKSGLPNDRFSAERPEGSISTLTIQRTEQRDSAMYRCASSPGRLGVYEQYFGPGTRLTVT.

The CDR3 spells CASSDSYGQGQQYF. The DNA for the CDR3 is TGTGCCAGCAGTGATTCCTACGGACAGGGACAGCAGTACTTC. V gene TRBV25-1 combines with J gene TRBJ2-7; 8 nucleotides match TRBD1. Germline V gene data show CDR1 as MGHDK and CDR2 as SYGVNS. V shed 3 bases, J shed 8 bases, and the junction held 9 bases outside the gene matches. The CDR3 has 14 amino acids.

The rearrangement uses TRBV13 and TRBJ1-4; the D is unclear. The CDR3 has 13 amino acids. V lost 1 base, J lost 4 bases, and 4 bases lay in between. Germline V CDR1 and CDR2: PRHDT, FYEKMQ (reference sequence). The CDR3: CASSLAGNEKLFF. CDR3 nucleotide sequence: TGTGCCAGCAGCTTAGCCGGTAATGAAAAACTGTTTTTT.

The count of this clone is one. The V call is TRBV9, the J call TRBJ2-3; 12 positions agree with TRBD2. This CDR3 is built from 16 residues. Germline CDR1 is SGDLS and CDR2 is YYNGEE. Losses at the gene ends were 4 bases for V and 2 bases for J; bases not matched to a gene: 5. CDR3 coding DNA: TGTGCCAGCAGCCCCGGACTAGCGGGATTCACAGATACGCAGTATTTT. Amino acid sequence: CASSPGLAGFTDTQYF.

The chain uses TRBV27 and TRBJ2-7, with D uncertain. Germline lookup yields CDR1 MNHEY and CDR2 SMNVEV (reference sequence). V was shortened by 5 bases and J by 5 bases, with 19 bases between the two germline ends. This CDR3 has 15 residues. The CDR3 region is CASSPMRNGRDEQYF. CDR3 in DNA: TGTGCCAGCAGTCCCATGAGGAACGGAAGAGACGAGCAGTACTTC.

The chain is built from TRBV9 and TRBJ2-3; possible D gene TRBD1, 6 bases. The CDR3 is 14 amino acids. The V gene's germline CDR1 is SGDLS and CDR2 YYNGEE. V shed 3 bases and J shed 2 bases, with 10 bases lying between them. In DNA form, the CDR3 reads TGTGCCAGCAGCGCTCAGGGGTCCACAGATACGCAGTATTTT. Residues: CASSAQGSTDTQYF. Full variable domain (missing parts from reference TRBV9 and TRBJ2-3): DSGVTQTPKHLITATGQRVTLRCSPRSGDLSVYWYQQSLDQGLQFLIQYYNGEERAKGNILERFSAQQFPDLHSELNLSSLELGDSALYFCASSAQGSTDTQYFGPGTRLTVL.

The CDR3, as DNA: TGTGCCAGCACCGAGGCAGGGTCCGATGAAGCTTTCTTT. Translated, it gives CASTEAGSDEAFF. This chain links TRBV18 with TRBJ1-1; TRBD1 might be the D (5 bases). CDR1 and CDR2 (germline): KGHSH, LQKENI. The CDR3 runs to 13 residues. V shed 8 bases and J shed 7 bases, with 17 bases lying between them.

The V and J genes are TRBV13 and TRBJ2-3, with D possibly being TRBD1 or TRBD2 (5 bases each). Germline V gene lookup returns CDR1 PRHDT and CDR2 FYEKMQ (reference sequence). This CDR3 is built from 17 residues. Trimming stripped 7 bases from V and 2 bases from J, with 22 bases between. The CDR3 sequence is CASTPRTGQGFTDTQYF. The CDR3, as DNA: TGTGCCAGCACCCCACGGACGGGGCAAGGGTTCACAGATACGCAGTATTTT. The entire variable domain, with the rest obtained from reference TRBV13 and TRBJ2-3, is as follows: AAGVIQSPRHLIKEKRETATLKCYPIPRHDTVYWYQQGPGQDPQFLISFYEKMQSDKGSIPDRFSAQQFSDYHSELNMSSLELGDSALYFCASTPRTGQGFTDTQYFGPGTRLTVL.

V usage is TRBV10-3 and J usage is TRBJ2-1; 7 positions agree with TRBD1. The trim removed 5 bases at V and 7 bases at J, leaving 8 bases unmatched. The CDR3 sequence is 14 residues long. Germline assignment: CDR1 ENHRY and CDR2 SYGVKD. CDR3 sequence reads: CAISTGTVRNEQFF. CDR3 DNA sequence: TGTGCCATCAGTACCGGGACAGTAAGAAATGAGCAGTTCTTC.

On this clone: The CDR3 end shows no conserved phenylalanine or tryptophan, and so a read error is likely. The limits of the CDR3 on the DNA are not certain, so only TCRdb's listed CDR3 is given. The V gene is TRBV29-1, the J gene TRBJ1-1. CDR1 is SQVTM, CDR2 ANQGSEA, per germline. The CDR3 spans 9 amino acids, including both terminal residues. CDR3 region: CSVGPGSEG.

The genes are TRBV27 and TRBJ1-2; no reliable D call. CDR1 and CDR2 (germline): MNHEY, SMNVEV (reference sequence). The CDR3 covers 12 residues. The V gene lost 6 bases and the J gene lost 8 bases, with 13 bases spanning the gap. The CDR3 loop reads CASSSAGGGYTF. The CDR3, as DNA: TGTGCCAGCAGCTCCGCCGGCGGAGGCTACACCTTC.

The V call is TRBV7-2, the J call TRBJ2-1, with TRBD2 matching over 8 bases. The CDR3 covers 16 residues. In germline, CDR1 is SGHTA, CDR2 FQGNSA. V trimming: 3 bases; J trimming: 3 bases; junction bases outside the gene matches: 7. The CDR3 DNA reads TGTGCCAGCAGCTTTCACTTAGCGGGGAGCTACAATGAGCAGTTCTTC. Encoded protein: CASSFHLAGSYNEQFF. The full variable domain, completed using reference TRBV7-2 and TRBJ2-1, is GAGVSQSPSNKVTEKGKDVELRCDPISGHTALYWYRQSLGQGLEFLIYFQGNSAPDKSGLPSDRFSAERTGGSVSTLTIQRTQQEDSAVYLCASSFHLAGSYNEQFFGPGTRLTVL.

The chain couples TRBV27 to TRBJ2-7, with D uncertain. Germline CDR1 reads MNHEY; CDR2 reads SMNVEV (reference sequence). Trimming left V 4 bases short and J 0 bases short, with 1 base between. The CDR3 totals 11 residues. CDR3 sequence: CASSSSYEQYF. The CDR3 coding sequence is TGTGCCAGCAGTTCCTCCTACGAGCAGTACTTC.

This rearrangement joins TRBV7-9 to TRBJ2-7; no definite D call. Germline CDR1 is SEHNR and CDR2 is FQNEAQ (reference sequence). The CDR3 extends over 11 amino acids. V dropped 3 bases and J dropped 6 bases, with 6 bases sitting between them. The CDR3 sequence: CASSFISEQYF. The DNA for the CDR3 is TGTGCCAGCAGCTTCATTTCCGAGCAGTACTTC.

This clone was counted a few times. The CDR3 loop reads CASSHRQGMETQYF. The CDR3 region has the DNA TGTGCCAGCAGCCACCGACAGGGGATGGAGACCCAGTACTTC. V gene TRBV7-9 combines with J gene TRBJ2-5; 8 bases match TRBD1. Per the germline V gene, CDR1 is SEHNR and CDR2 is FQNEAQ (reference sequence). The CDR3 runs to 14 residues. V dropped 5 bases and J dropped 5; count of bases not matched to a gene: 7.

This sequence joins TRBV4-1 and TRBJ2-7; possibly TRBD1 for D (6 bases). CDR3 length: 15 amino acids. The germline CDR1 and CDR2 sequences are MGHRA and YSYEKL. V lost 5 bases and J 5 bases, leaving 19 bases between the germline ends. The CDR3 nucleotides are TGCGCCAGCAGCAACCAGGACAGCATTCGGGACGAGCAGTACTTC. It encodes CASSNQDSIRDEQYF.

V usage is TRBV10-2 and J usage is TRBJ1-2; D is unresolved. The CDR3 length is 13 residues. V gave up 3 bases and J gave up 4 bases, with 9 bases separating them. Germline lookup yields CDR1 WSHSY and CDR2 SAAADI. The CDR3 here is CASSDSIGYGYTF. CDR3 in DNA: TGCGCCAGCAGTGACAGCATAGGCTATGGCTACACCTTC.

This rearrangement joins TRBV7-8 to TRBJ1-1, with 10 bases identical to TRBD1. Trimming took 4 bases from V and 5 from J; bases not matched to a gene: 16. Per the germline V gene, CDR1 is SGHVS and CDR2 is FQNEAQ. The CDR3 totals 18 residues. This CDR3 reads CASSYPGTGVTTKTEAFF. CDR3 DNA: TGTGCCAGCAGCTATCCCGGGACAGGGGTCACTACTAAAACTGAAGCTTTCTTT.

The chain carries TRBV7-9 and TRBJ1-4, with D uncertain. Trimming took 1 base from V and 12 from J, leaving 9 bases between them. Looked up from germline, CDR1 is SEHNR and CDR2 is FQNEAQ (reference sequence). The length of the CDR3 is 12 residues. The CDR3 bases are TGTGCCAGCAGCTTAGGGCAGAGGGAACTGTTTTTT. This translates into CASSLGQRELFF.

The chain recombines TRBV9 with TRBJ1-2, with D tentatively TRBD1 (5 bases). The germline CDR1 and CDR2 sequences are SGDLS and YYNGEE. The CDR3 has 13 residues. The ends were cut back, 3 bases at V and 8 bases at J, with 14 bases in the middle. For the CDR3, the DNA is TGTGCCAGCAGCGCTCAGGGACCGTGGGGCTACACCTTC. It is translated as CASSAQGPWGYTF.

The chain joins TRBV9 to TRBJ2-4, with 13 bases lining up with TRBD2. Trimming cost V 3 bases and J 9 bases; bases outside gene matches: 15. This CDR3 is built from 18 residues. Germline values: CDR1 SGDLS, CDR2 YYNGEE. The CDR3 DNA sequence: TGTGCCAGCAGCGACGCACTGAATCCGGGACTAGCGGGAAGCATTCAGTACTTC. Its translation: CASSDALNPGLAGSIQYF.